These 25 T cell receptor beta chains were sequenced from one sample in a study of PD-1 blockade in classical Hodgkin lymphoma. Following autologous stem cell transplantation, relapse occurred in every patient, and exposure to brentuximab vedotin varied. Sequencing used immunoSEQ multiplex PCR; TCRdb keeps in-frame clones, though not all of them. The sample lists 35,000 to 40,000 clones, around 90% occurring once. This sample comprised peripheral blood mononuclear cells (PBMCs), obtained before the second cycle of nivolumab. Receptors were obtained from a human donor with classical Hodgkin lymphoma.

This clone has just one count. V gene TRBV5-1 combines with J gene TRBJ2-5; weak D call: TRBD1 (6 bases). Trimming took 0 bases from V and 9 from J, leaving 15 bases between them. The germline CDR1 and CDR2 sequences are SGHRS and YFSETQ. The CDR3 is 14 residues long. The CDR3 nucleotides read TGCGCCAGCAGCTTGGCCTCACAGGGTATGGCCCAGTACTTC. Translated: CASSLASQGMAQYF.

The CDR3 spells CASSPLRSNQPQHF. CDR3 sequence (DNA): TGTGCCAGCAGTCCCCTGAGGAGCAATCAGCCCCAGCATTTT. The rearrangement links TRBV12-1 to TRBJ1-5. TRBV12-1 is described as a pseudogene. The CDR3 length is 14 residues.

V usage is TRBV19 and J usage is TRBJ2-7, with TRBD1 matching 7 bases. Unmatched junction bases numbered 8, after V lost 7 bases and J lost 5 bases. This CDR3 region has 13 residues. Germline CDR1 LNHDA, CDR2 SQIVND (reference sequence). The DNA of the CDR3 is TGTGCCAGTAAAACGACAGGGTTCAACGAGCAGTACTTC. Translation gives CASKTTGFNEQYF.

The chain is built from TRBV6-5 and TRBJ1-1; D remains ambiguous. V was clipped by 0 bases and J by 7 bases, with 9 bases between them. The germline CDR1 and CDR2 sequences are MNHEY and SVGAGI. This CDR3 has 13 amino acids. The CDR3 bases are TGTGCCAGCAGTTACTCGGGCCAGCATGAAGCTTTCTTT. This encodes CASSYSGQHEAFF.

This chain links TRBV27 with TRBJ2-5, with 11 bases that match TRBD2. The germline gives CDR1 MNHEY, CDR2 SMNVEV (reference sequence). Losses at the gene ends were 4 bases for V and 3 bases for J; bases not matched to a gene: 1. The CDR3 consists of 14 residues. CDR3 bases: TGTGCCAGCAGTTCACTAGCGGGGGAAGAGACCCAGTACTTC. Translation gives CASSSLAGEETQYF.

The V gene is TRBV7-9, the J gene TRBJ2-5, with a tentative D call TRBD1 (5 bases). The J call may be in error: the DNA end matches TRBJ2-7 better. The CDR3 has 14 residues. Per germline, CDR1 SEHNR and CDR2 FQNEAQ (reference sequence). The CDR3 loop is CASSYQGLIYEQYF. DNA for the CDR3: TGTGCCAGCAGCTACCAGGGTCTAATCTACGAGCAGTACTTC.

The rearrangement links TRBV11-2 to TRBJ1-5; D gene uncertain. The CDR3 spans 13 residues. The V gene's germline CDR1 is SGHAT and CDR2 FQNNGV. V was cut by 1 base and J by 3 bases, with 4 bases left in between. Here the CDR3 reads CASSLGYNQPQHF. The CDR3 region has the DNA TGTGCCAGCAGCTTAGGTTACAATCAGCCCCAGCATTTT.

CDR3 DNA sequence: TGTGCCACCAGGACAGACCCTACATCCGGGGAGCTGTTTTTT. Residues: CATRTDPTSGELFF. The chain couples TRBV19 to TRBJ2-2; tentative D call: TRBD1 (6 bases). The germline V and J ends were trimmed by 10 bases and 6 bases, with 18 bases remaining between them. Germline CDR1 is LNHDA and CDR2 is SQIVND (reference sequence). CDR3 length equals 14 residues.

The chain links TRBV28 to TRBJ1-4; no clear D. The CDR3 is made up of 11 amino acids. Germline CDR1 MDHEN, CDR2 SYDVKM. V was cut by 3 bases and J by 4 bases, with 0 bases left in between. CDR3 loop: CASSFNEKLFF. For the CDR3, the DNA is TGTGCCAGCAGTTTTAATGAAAAACTGTTTTTT. The full variable domain, with the rest looked up from reference TRBV28 and TRBJ1-4, is DVKVTQSSRYLVKRTGEKVFLECVQDMDHENMFWYRQDPGLGLRLIYFSYDVKMKEKGDIPEGYSVSREKKERFSLILESASTNQTSMYLCASSFNEKLFFGSGTQLSVL.

V and J are TRBV9 and TRBJ2-7; tentatively, D is TRBD2 (6 bases). Germline-derived CDR1 and CDR2 are SGDLS and YYNGEE. V was trimmed by 7 bases and J by 3 bases, leaving 8 bases between them. This CDR3 contains 11 residues. CDR3 in amino acids: CASGRNYEQYF. CDR3 nucleotide sequence: TGTGCCAGCGGGAGGAACTACGAGCAGTACTTC.

The chain carries TRBV27 and TRBJ2-1, with a tentative D call TRBD2 (6 bases). The CDR3 loop spans 14 amino acids. CDR1 MNHEY and CDR2 SMNVEV come from the germline V gene (reference sequence). Deletions cut 4 bases from V and 7 bases from J, with 14 bases between. CDR3 in DNA: TGTGCCAGCAGTTCCTTAGCGGTTGGAAATGAGCAGTTCTTC. Its protein product is CASSSLAVGNEQFF.

The J gene is TRBJ1-5, the V gene TRBV4-1; 12 nucleotides match TRBD1. CDR3 length equals 15 residues. The germline CDR1 and CDR2 sequences are MGHRA and YSYEKL. V was pared by 2 bases and J by 10 bases, with 6 bases of the junction left unmatched. CDR3 DNA: TGCGCCAGCAGCCAAACCGGGACAGGGGGCGAACCCCAGCATTTT. As protein: CASSQTGTGGEPQHF.

The genes are TRBV10-3 and TRBJ2-7; possibly TRBD1 or TRBD2 for D (7 bases each). V lost 6 bases and J lost 3, with 24 bases in between. The CDR3 has 17 residues. Germline loops: CDR1 ENHRY, CDR2 SYGVKD. As DNA, the CDR3 is TGTGCCATCAGGGGAGGGGGACAGAGGGACAACCACTACGAGCAGTACTTC. Amino acids: CAIRGGGQRDNHYEQYF.

The chain joins TRBV5-4 to TRBJ1-1; a weak D match, TRBD1 (6 bases). The CDR3 length is 15 residues. Germline CDR1 is SGHNT and CDR2 is YYREEE (reference sequence). V was clipped by 3 bases and J by 1 base, with 13 bases between them. CDR3 nucleotides: TGTGCCAGCAGCTATCCAGGGGCTCGGAACACTGAAGCTTTCTTT. This sequence encodes CASSYPGARNTEAFF.

The chain has TRBV7-6 and TRBJ2-2; possibly TRBD2 for D (5 bases). The CDR3 is 15 residues long. The V end lost 4 bases, the J end lost 7 bases, and 16 bases lay between the germline ends. Germline CDR1 is SGHVS and CDR2 is FNYEAQ. CDR3 region: CASSSFAEGFGELFF. CDR3 nucleotides: TGTGCCAGCAGCTCCTTTGCAGAGGGTTTCGGGGAGCTGTTTTTT.

In its sample, this clone was seen once. The chain combines TRBV7-9 with TRBJ1-1; D unresolved. Trimming cost V 3 bases and J 2 bases, with 13 bases left between them. Germline V gene lookup returns CDR1 SEHNR and CDR2 FQNEAQ (reference sequence). The CDR3 covers 15 residues. This CDR3 is CASSFWGGPNTEAFF. The CDR3 nucleotides are TGTGCCAGCAGCTTTTGGGGAGGGCCAAACACTGAAGCTTTCTTT.

This chain joins TRBV7-9 and TRBJ1-2, with 8 bases matching TRBD1. The CDR3 runs to 12 residues. Per germline, CDR1 SEHNR and CDR2 FQNEAQ (reference sequence). J was trimmed by 8 bases and V by 4 bases; bases with no gene match: 3. CDR3 protein: CASSSRTGGYTF. CDR3 DNA: TGTGCCAGCAGCTCAAGGACAGGGGGCTACACCTTC. Full variable domain (outside the CDR3, taken from reference TRBV7-9 and TRBJ1-2): DTGVSQNPRHKITKRGQNVTFRCDPISEHNRLYWYRQTLGQGPEFLTYFQNEAQLEKSRLLSDRFSAERPKGSFSTLEIQRTEQGDSAMYLCASSSRTGGYTFGSGTRLTVV.

The gene calls are TRBV5-4 and TRBJ2-3, with TRBD2 identical over 7 bases. CDR3 size: 16 residues. CDR1 SGHNT and CDR2 YYREEE come from the germline V gene (reference sequence). With 0 bases clipped from V and 2 bases from J, the junction kept 6 bases outside the gene matches. The chain's CDR3 is CASSLEVGRNTDTQYF. The CDR3, as DNA: TGTGCCAGCAGCTTGGAGGTCGGGAGGAACACAGATACGCAGTATTTT.

This clone has more than one count but fewer than ten. For the CDR3, the DNA is TGTGCCAGCAGACCTTCTGTGGCAGATACGCAGTATTTT. Its protein product is CASRPSVADTQYF. J is TRBJ2-3 and V is TRBV27; D call uncertain. This CDR3 contains 13 residues. The germline V gene has CDR1 MNHEY and CDR2 SMNVEV (reference sequence). Trimming took 6 bases from V and 4 from J, leaving 11 bases between them.

A single count supports this clone. The chain employs TRBV2 and TRBJ2-1; 12 bases fit TRBD2. The V gene end was trimmed by 4 bases and the J gene end by 0 bases; junction bases not matched to a gene: 7. Per germline, CDR1 SNHLY and CDR2 FYNNEI. This CDR3 spans 18 amino acids. The CDR3 DNA reads as TGTGCCAGCAGTGCACTAGCGGGAGGAACATTCTCCTACAATGAGCAGTTCTTC. This encodes CASSALAGGTFSYNEQFF.

The chain uses TRBV25-1 and TRBJ2-1; a weak D match, TRBD1 (6 bases). This CDR3 region has 11 residues. The germline gives CDR1 MGHDK, CDR2 SYGVNS. The V and J ends lost 6 bases and 9 bases respectively, with 9 bases between them. Written as DNA, the CDR3 is TGTGCCAGCAGCAGGGGTGGTGAGCAGTTCTTC. Amino acid sequence: CASSRGGEQFF.

The genes are TRBV6-1 and TRBJ1-5, with D unresolved. CDR1 is MNHNS, CDR2 SASEGT, per germline. V lost 7 bases to trimming and J lost 1 base, with 5 bases between them. CDR3 length: 12 residues. CDR3 sequence reads: CASKGSNQPQHF. The CDR3, as DNA: TGTGCCAGCAAAGGCAGCAATCAGCCCCAGCATTTT.

The V and J genes are TRBV30 and TRBJ1-6; D perhaps matches TRBD1 (5 bases). Per the germline V gene, CDR1 is GTSNPN and CDR2 is SVGIG (reference sequence). This CDR3 region has 14 residues. Trimming pared 4 bases from V and 6 bases from J, leaving 13 bases between. In DNA form, the CDR3 reads TGTGCCTGGAAACCGGGACTTTCTAATTCACCCCTCCACTTT. It is translated as CAWKPGLSNSPLHF.

The V and J genes are TRBV7-9 and TRBJ2-3, with 10 nucleotides matching TRBD2. The CDR3 has 15 residues. Germline V CDR1 and CDR2: SEHNR, FQNEAQ (reference sequence). V lost 8 bases, J lost 5 bases, and 10 bases stayed unmatched. CDR3 coding DNA: TGTGCCAGCCCTCAACCTGGGACTAGCGTAGATACGCAGTATTTT. Protein sequence: CASPQPGTSVDTQYF.

The genes are TRBV6-6 and TRBJ1-2; D unresolved. CDR1 and CDR2 from the germline V gene are MNHNY and SVGAGI (reference sequence). The V and J ends lost 7 bases and 7 bases respectively, with 10 bases between them. The CDR3 is 11 residues long. Written as DNA, the CDR3 is TGTGCCAGCACTTTACGGGGTGGCTACACCTTC. This translates into CASTLRGGYTF.